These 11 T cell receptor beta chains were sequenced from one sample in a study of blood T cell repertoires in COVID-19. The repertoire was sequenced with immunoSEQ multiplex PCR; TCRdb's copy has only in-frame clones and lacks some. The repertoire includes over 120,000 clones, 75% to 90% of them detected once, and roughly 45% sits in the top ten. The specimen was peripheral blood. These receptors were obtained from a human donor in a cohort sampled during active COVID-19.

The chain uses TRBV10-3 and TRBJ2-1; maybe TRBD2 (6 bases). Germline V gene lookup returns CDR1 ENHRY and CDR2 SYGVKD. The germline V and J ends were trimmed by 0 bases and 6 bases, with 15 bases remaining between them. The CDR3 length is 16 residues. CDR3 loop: CAISESAGGGSNEQFF. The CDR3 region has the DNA TGTGCCATCAGTGAGTCAGCGGGCGGTGGAAGCAATGAGCAGTTCTTC.

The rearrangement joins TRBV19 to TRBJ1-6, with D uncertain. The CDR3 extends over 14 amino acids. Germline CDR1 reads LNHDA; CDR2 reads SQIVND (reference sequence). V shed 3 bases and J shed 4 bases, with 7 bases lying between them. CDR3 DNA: TGTGCCAGTAGTATGCGGCGATATAATTCACCCCTCCACTTT. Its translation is CASSMRRYNSPLHF.

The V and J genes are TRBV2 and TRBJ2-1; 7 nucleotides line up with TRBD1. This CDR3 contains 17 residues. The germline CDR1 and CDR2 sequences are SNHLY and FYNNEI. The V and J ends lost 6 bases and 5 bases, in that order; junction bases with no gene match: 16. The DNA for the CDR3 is TGTGCCAGCAGAACCCGGGTAGGGACAGCCGAAAACAATGAGCAGTTCTTC. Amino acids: CASRTRVGTAENNEQFF.

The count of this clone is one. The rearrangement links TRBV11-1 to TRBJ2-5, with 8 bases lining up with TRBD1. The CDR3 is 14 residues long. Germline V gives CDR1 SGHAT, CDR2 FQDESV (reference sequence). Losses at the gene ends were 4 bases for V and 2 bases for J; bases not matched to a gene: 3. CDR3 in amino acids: CASSYGTGQETQYF. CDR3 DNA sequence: TGTGCCAGCAGCTACGGGACAGGACAAGAGACCCAGTACTTC.

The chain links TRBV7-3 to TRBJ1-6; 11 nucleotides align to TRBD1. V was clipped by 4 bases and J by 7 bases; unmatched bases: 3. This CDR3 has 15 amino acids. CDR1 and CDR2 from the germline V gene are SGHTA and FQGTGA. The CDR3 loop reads CASSSRTGGNSPLHF. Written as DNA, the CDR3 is TGTGCCAGCAGCTCACGGACAGGGGGCAATTCACCCCTCCACTTT. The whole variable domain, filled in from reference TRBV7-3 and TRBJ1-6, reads GAGVSQTPSNKVTEKGKYVELRCDPISGHTALYWYRQSLGQGPEFLIYFQGTGAADDSGLPNDRFFAVRPEGSVSTLKIQRTERGDSAVYLCASSSRTGGNSPLHFGNGTRLTVT.

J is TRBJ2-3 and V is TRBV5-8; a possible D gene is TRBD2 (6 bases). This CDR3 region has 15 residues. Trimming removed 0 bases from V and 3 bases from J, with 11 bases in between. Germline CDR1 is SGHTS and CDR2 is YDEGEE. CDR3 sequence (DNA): TGTGCCAGCAGCTTGGGAGCAGGGAGGACAGATACGCAGTATTTT. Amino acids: CASSLGAGRTDTQYF.

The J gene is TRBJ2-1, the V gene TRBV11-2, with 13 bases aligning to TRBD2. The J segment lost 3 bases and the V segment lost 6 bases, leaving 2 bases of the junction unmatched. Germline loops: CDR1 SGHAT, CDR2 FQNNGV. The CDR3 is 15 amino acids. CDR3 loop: CASSWTSGGYNEQFF. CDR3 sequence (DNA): TGTGCCAGCAGTTGGACTAGCGGGGGCTACAATGAGCAGTTCTTC. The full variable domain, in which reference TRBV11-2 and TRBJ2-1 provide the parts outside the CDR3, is EAGVAQSPRYKIIEKRQSVAFWCNPISGHATLYWYQQILGQGPKLLIQFQNNGVVDDSQLPKDRFSAERLKGVDSTLKIQPAKLEDSAVYLCASSWTSGGYNEQFFGPGTRLTVL.

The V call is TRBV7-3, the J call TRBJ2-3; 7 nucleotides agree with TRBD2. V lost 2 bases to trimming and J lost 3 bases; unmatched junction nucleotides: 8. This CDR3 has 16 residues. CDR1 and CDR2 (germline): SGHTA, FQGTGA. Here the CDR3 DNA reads TGTGCCAGCAGCTTAGGCGGGGGACTGGGTACAGATACGCAGTATTTT. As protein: CASSLGGGLGTDTQYF. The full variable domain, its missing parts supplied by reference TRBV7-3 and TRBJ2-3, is GAGVSQTPSNKVTEKGKYVELRCDPISGHTALYWYRQSLGQGPEFLIYFQGTGAADDSGLPNDRFFAVRPEGSVSTLKIQRTERGDSAVYLCASSLGGGLGTDTQYFGPGTRLTVL.

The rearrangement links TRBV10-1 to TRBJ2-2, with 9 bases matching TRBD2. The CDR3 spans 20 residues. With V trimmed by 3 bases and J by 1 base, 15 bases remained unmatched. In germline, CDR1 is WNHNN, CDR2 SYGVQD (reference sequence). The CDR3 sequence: CASSEPVWVSGRVNTGELFF. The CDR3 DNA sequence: TGCGCCAGCAGTGAACCTGTCTGGGTTAGCGGGAGAGTGAACACCGGGGAGCTGTTTTTT.

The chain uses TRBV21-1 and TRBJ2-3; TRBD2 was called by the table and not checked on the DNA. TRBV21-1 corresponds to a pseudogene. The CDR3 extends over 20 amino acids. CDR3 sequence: CASSKSGGLAGESGTDTQYF. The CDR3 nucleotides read TGTGCCAGCAGCAAATCAGGGGGACTAGCGGGAGAAAGTGGCACAGATACGCAGTATTTT.

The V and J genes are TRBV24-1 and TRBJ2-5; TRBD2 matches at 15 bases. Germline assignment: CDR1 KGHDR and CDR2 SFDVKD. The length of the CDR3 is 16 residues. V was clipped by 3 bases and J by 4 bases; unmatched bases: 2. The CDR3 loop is CATSDPGLAGGETQYF. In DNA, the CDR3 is TGTGCCACCAGTGATCCGGGACTAGCGGGGGGAGAGACCCAGTACTTC.